This T cell receptor beta chain was sequenced in a study of early T cells in non-severe SARS-CoV-2 infection. Study at large: Sequencing used unsorted whole-blood bulk RNA, so chains lack pairing. Findings and limits, study-wide: In VDJdb matching, anti-spike CD8 responses were favored while private and CD4 specificities went missing.

Unique molecular identifiers (one per individual cDNA molecule) were attached. TCRdb reprocessed the 5' RACE reads with MiXCR, giving one entry per CDR3 protein. The profile covers some 98,000 distinct CDR3 sequences, with roughly 11% appearing a single time and approximately 5% taken by the ten largest. The table lists this clonotype with many counts. The antigen is unknown. The CDR3 contains 16 residues. The germline V gene encodes CDR1 SGHRS and CDR2 YFSETQ. The trim removed 5 bases at V and 3 bases at J, leaving 9 bases unmatched. This clonotype was obtained from an adult who was a healthcare worker with PCR-confirmed SARS-CoV-2 infection or an uninfected control (not recorded which). Sequencing used whole blood. The V gene is TRBV5-1, the J gene TRBJ2-2; 8 nucleotides match TRBD2. This CDR3 is CASRSSGSLDTGELFF. CDR3 DNA sequence: TGCGCCAGCAGGTCCAGCGGGAGTTTGGACACCGGGGAGCTGTTTTTT.